This T cell receptor beta chain was sequenced during a study of vaccination effects on CD4 cells after COVID-19. Whole-study findings and limits: Long after vaccination, the clones induced by infection and by vaccine shrank markedly in size.

Antigen-specific CD4+ T cell clonotypes were called by their expansion after viral peptide-pool culture in ViraFEST. With 9 to 11 days of culture completed, CD4+ T cells were isolated. Two-dose vaccination with either BNT162b2 or mRNA-1273 was given to the participants. No vaccinee had earlier SARS-CoV-2 infection, and nucleocapsid antibodies were negative. Half-medium changes using IL-2 medium occurred on days 3 and 7. The table came from immunoSEQ multiplex PCR; TCRdb's copy has only in-frame clones and leaves some out. The profile shows tens of thousands of clones, just under 80% of them singletons. This clone was detected once. Its specificity is not known. Germline values: CDR1 LNHDA, CDR2 SQIVND (reference sequence). V lost 1 base and J 6 bases, leaving 12 bases between the germline ends. This CDR3 comprises 14 residues.

This material consisted of CD4+ T cells from PBMCs cultured with HCoV-OC43 spike peptides, taken after COVID-19 vaccination. Indicated subset: HCoV-OC43 spike overlapping peptide pool stimulation. The clonotype comes from a human donor who received a COVID-19 vaccine. The J gene is TRBJ1-1, the V gene TRBV19, with D unresolved. The CDR3 nucleotides are TGTGCCAGTAGTATAGGAGCGGGAAGTGCTGAAGCTTTCTTT. Its translation is CASSIGAGSAEAFF.